Listed below are T cell receptor beta chains from one sample, sequenced in a study of CD8 T cells in ankylosing spondylitis. Each CDR3 protein is one row after TCRdb ran MiXCR on the 5' RACE reads. Of some 330,000 distinct CDR3 sequences listed, approximately 8.2% are singletons. The specimen sequenced was blood, either unsorted or a sorted T cell fraction (not recorded which). The receptors derive from a male donor with ankylosing spondylitis. CDR3s leave out the opening cysteine and the closing phenylalanine or tryptophan. Size tells how often a clone was seen (once, few, many) or the class of an expanded clone, and some rows leave it out.

j_call,v_call,clone_size,cdr3_aa
TRBJ2-1,TRBV19,.,ASSPWGKRHNEQF
TRBJ2-1,TRBV7-3,few,ASSLSVLAGVYNEQF
TRBJ2-1,TRBV7-6,few,ASSQLIGSYNEQF
TRBJ2-3,TRBV7-9,.,ASSTTFRSFPTDTQY
TRBJ2-7,TRBV5-1,many,ASSLGGYEQY
TRBJ2-7,TRBV9,few,ASAGGEYEQY
TRBJ1-5,TRBV11-2,.,ASSLSPGQGSYGNQPQH
TRBJ2-7,TRBV29-1,.,SVEGGTGAYEQY
TRBJ2-2,TRBV9,few,ASSVVGGRNTGELF
TRBJ2-4,TRBV27,many,ASSLSVKNIQY
TRBJ2-7,TRBV6-2/TRBV6-3,.,ASSLSLPGGLSYEQY
TRBJ2-5,TRBV6-5,few,ASSFHSGTSGFGETQY
TRBJ2-4,TRBV14,many,ASSPRLADKNIQY
TRBJ2-3,TRBV9,many,ASSVVSGGTDTQY
TRBJ2-3,TRBV29-1,.,SAVATGSTDTQY
TRBJ2-1,TRBV2,few,ASSRDRGRNEQF
TRBJ2-1,TRBV28,many,ASTLRLAGGRQF
TRBJ1-1,TRBV24-1,many,ATRERLDTEAF
TRBJ2-1,TRBV9,.,ASSAPRNEQF
TRBJ2-4,TRBV24-1,few,ATSEGPLGIQY
TRBJ1-6,TRBV16,few,ASSQSWVRSPLH
TRBJ2-5,TRBV5-1,many,ASHPGQANGETQY
TRBJ2-2,TRBV6-1,.,ASGYETGNTGELF
TRBJ2-2,TRBV7-6,many,ASSLRSANTGELF
TRBJ1-2,TRBV29-1,many,SVRGQATDGYT
TRBJ2-7,TRBV24-1,few,ATSEYVTGRYEQY
TRBJ1-1,TRBV20-1,.,SALLGSGAF
TRBJ1-1,TRBV6-2/TRBV6-3,many,ASSSGTAGAEAF
TRBJ2-2,TRBV7-3,few,ASSRQAPAMGPGELF
TRBJ2-4,TRBV25-1,.,ASSDQAGVKNIQY
TRBJ1-6,TRBV7-2,.,ASSLERGAYNSPLH
TRBJ2-2,TRBV7-9,few,ASSLALGVTGELF
TRBJ2-1,TRBV11-2,.,ASSLVWGNNEQF
TRBJ2-2,TRBV2,.,ASKGTANTGELF
TRBJ2-5,TRBV5-6,.,ASKSESIEETQY
TRBJ2-3,TRBV29-1,.,SLRIAGGGVGTQY
TRBJ2-2,TRBV12-3/TRBV12-4,few,ASSLGLAATGELF
TRBJ1-5,TRBV12-3/TRBV12-4,.,ASGRVGQPQH
TRBJ2-3,TRBV20-1,.,SARTSTDTQY
TRBJ2-5,TRBV18,few,ASSPASQETQY